The rows below give T cell receptor beta chains drawn from one sample of a study of radiation and T cells in renal cell carcinoma. TCRdb's table, derived via immunoSEQ multiplex PCR, lists solely in-frame clones and lacks some. The table records approximately 70,000 clones, 70% to 80% of them present only once. Sequencing was performed on blood, taken from a patient whose treatment included radiotherapy and nephrectomy. The receptors originated from a man in his fifties or sixties with renal cell carcinoma. CDR3s include the opening cysteine and the closing phenylalanine or tryptophan. Each record gives: clone size, V gene, CDR3 protein. A row's size may be missing; if present it is once, few, many or a size class.

NA TRBV14 CASSQVGANTEAFF
NA TRBV30 CACGGKYEQYF
few TRBV9 CASSPGTVDTDTQYF
NA TRBV29-1 CSVSEDRGIQETQYF
NA TRBV7-3 CASSLRAGGTGELFF
few TRBV7-2 CASSLAPGQGPHQPQHF
NA TRBV10-3 CAIRSGLAGAYEQYF
NA TRBV19 CASSSEGRGHQPQHF
NA TRBV6-5 CASVGSSTDTQYF
few TRBV1 CTSSQEDRGSNQPQHF
NA TRBV14 CASSQRGDGINEKLFF
NA TRBV5-1 CASSNHASGGGYEQYF
few TRBV6-1 CASTRSLGGGHYF
NA TRBV18 CASSPETGELFF
NA TRBV9 CASSGGGASPDTQYF
NA TRBV5-5 CASSLEDLANYGYTF
NA TRBV6-1 CASSGAGGQGSHEQYF
NA TRBV7-2 CASSLSSGGRTGELFF
few TRBV11-2 CASSPRTVVQTEAFF
NA TRBV5-1 CASSVEETQYF
NA TRBV7-6 CASSFVGEGYNEQFF
NA TRBV13 CASSLTIGGGAGKLFF
NA TRBV4-1 CASSETGSGNTIYF
NA TRBV15 CATSWRGTGELFF
NA TRBV27 CASSWQQGVHEQYF
NA TRBV27 CASRRGRETQYF
NA TRBV5-1 CASSSRGTGNSPLHF
NA TRBV20-1 CSALLPYGYTF
NA TRBV7-2 CASSLRGISGGSADTQYF
few TRBV7-6 CASSYDIGNSPLHF
NA TRBV6-4 CASSDRDTGGLFF
NA TRBV7-6 CASSLKTERNTEAFF
NA TRBV5-4 CASSGDRAPNYGYTF
NA TRBV11-3 CASSFGRWTNTEAFF
NA TRBV18 CASSPEVAATSQQEKLFF
NA TRBV19 CASAARWLAGGEEQFF
once TRBV7-2 CASSLGLAGDPYF
NA TRBV6-5 CASSYSPASSYNEQFF
few TRBV7-2 CASSFVQGGVTEAFF
NA TRBV10-3 CATTSTTSGGAGAQYF
NA TRBV20-1 CSVGTSYEQYF
NA TRBV5-6 CASSLDRVGAKNIQYF
NA TRBV6-6 CASSPSPAANYGYTF
once TRBV6-5 CASSYRPQDSEAFF
NA TRBV4-3 CASSQEDRGLRDTQYF
NA TRBV4-3 CASSQDLGGSYEQYF
NA TRBV2 CASIGVESNQPQHF
NA TRBV6-1 CASSDGWQETQYF
once TRBV10-3 CAISESSGGSGELFF
few TRBV10-1 CARPFEYAFF
NA TRBV6-1 CASSATGTPHWNEQFF
NA TRBV25-1 CASSPRGGTDTQYF
NA TRBV5-1 CASSDNRGDQETQYF